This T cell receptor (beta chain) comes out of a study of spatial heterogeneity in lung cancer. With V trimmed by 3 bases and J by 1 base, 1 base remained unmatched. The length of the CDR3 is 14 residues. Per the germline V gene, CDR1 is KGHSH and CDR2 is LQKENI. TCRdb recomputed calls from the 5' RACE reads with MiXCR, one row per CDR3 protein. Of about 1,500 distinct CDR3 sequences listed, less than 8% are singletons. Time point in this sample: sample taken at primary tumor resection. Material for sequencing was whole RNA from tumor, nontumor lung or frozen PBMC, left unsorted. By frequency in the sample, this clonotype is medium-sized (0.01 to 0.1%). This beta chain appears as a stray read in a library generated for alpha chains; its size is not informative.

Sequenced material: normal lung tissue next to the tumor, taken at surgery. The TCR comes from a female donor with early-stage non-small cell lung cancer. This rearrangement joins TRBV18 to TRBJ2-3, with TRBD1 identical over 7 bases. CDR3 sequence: CASSPDRGTDTQYF. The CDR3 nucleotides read TGTGCCAGCTCACCCGACAGGGGCACAGATACGCAGTATTTT.